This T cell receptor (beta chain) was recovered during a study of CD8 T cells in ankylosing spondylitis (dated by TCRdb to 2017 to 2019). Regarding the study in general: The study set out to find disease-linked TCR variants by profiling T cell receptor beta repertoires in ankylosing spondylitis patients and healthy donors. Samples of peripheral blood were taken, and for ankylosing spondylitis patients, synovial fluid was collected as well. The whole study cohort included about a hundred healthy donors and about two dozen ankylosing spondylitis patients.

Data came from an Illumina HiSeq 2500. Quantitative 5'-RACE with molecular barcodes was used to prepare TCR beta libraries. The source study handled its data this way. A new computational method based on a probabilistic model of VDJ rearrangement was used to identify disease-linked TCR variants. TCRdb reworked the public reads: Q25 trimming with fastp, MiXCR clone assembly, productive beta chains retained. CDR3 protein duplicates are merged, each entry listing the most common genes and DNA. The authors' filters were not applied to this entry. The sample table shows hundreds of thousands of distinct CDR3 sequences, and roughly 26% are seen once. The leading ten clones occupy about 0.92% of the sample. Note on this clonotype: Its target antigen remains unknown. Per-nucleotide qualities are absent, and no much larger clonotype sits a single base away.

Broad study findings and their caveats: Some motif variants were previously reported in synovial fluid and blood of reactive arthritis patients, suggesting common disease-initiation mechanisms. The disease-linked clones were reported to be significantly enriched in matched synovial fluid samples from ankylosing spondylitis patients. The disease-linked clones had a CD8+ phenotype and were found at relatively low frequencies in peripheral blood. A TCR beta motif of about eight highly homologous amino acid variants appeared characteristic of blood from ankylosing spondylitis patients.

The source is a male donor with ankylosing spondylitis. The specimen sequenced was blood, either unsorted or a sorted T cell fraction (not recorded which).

Here is the DNA: TGCAGTGCTAACCAGGACAGGGTGACTGAAAAACTGTTTTTT. This codes for CSANQDRVTEKLFF. The V gene is TRBV20-1 and the J gene is TRBJ1-4, with TRBD1 matching 8 junction bases. As encoded in the germline V gene (reference sequence), CDR1 is DFQATT while CDR2 is SNEGSKA. The CDR3 runs 14 amino acids, cysteine and phenylalanine included. Only CDR3 DNA is held: 42 bases, read in frame from base 1. V is trimmed back by 4 bases and J by 7 bases, and the junction contains 8 bases that no gene match accounts for.